This T cell receptor (beta chain) originates from a study of identical twins. MiXCR was run by TCRdb on the 5' RACE reads, yielding one entry per CDR3 protein. The table shows around 650,000 distinct CDR3 sequences, with about 7.1% occurring only once. J gave up 3 bases and V 8 bases, and 6 bases lay outside the gene matches. Per germline, CDR1 WNHNN and CDR2 SYGVQD (reference sequence). The CDR3 spans 14 residues. The same specimen was also included in a second study, on yellow fever vaccine responses in identical twins.

V gene TRBV10-1 combines with J gene TRBJ2-1; 8 bases map to TRBD1. The sequenced sample consisted of PBMCs. This sequence was found in a young woman in good health. The CDR3 reads CASGRTGNYNEQFF. The CDR3 region has the DNA TGCGCCAGCGGTAGGACAGGGAACTACAATGAGCAGTTCTTC.